This section outlines one T cell receptor beta chain sequence together with its context. Using immunoSEQ multiplex PCR, the repertoire was profiled, and TCRdb retains in-frame clones only, with some absent. This sample yields 45,000 to 60,000 clones, of which 85% to 90% are seen a single time; about 1.8% belongs to the top ten. These data belong to a study of T cell changes during pregnancy in multiple sclerosis. CDR1 LNHNV and CDR2 YYDKDF come from the germline V gene (reference sequence). The CDR3 covers 15 residues. Trimming removed 3 bases at V and 4 bases at J, with 15 bases between. The material sequenced was peripheral blood, taken in the first trimester of pregnancy. The sequence was collected from a female donor with multiple sclerosis, enrolled in a pregnancy study. The gene calls are TRBV15 and TRBJ2-5; tentatively, D is TRBD2 (5 bases). CDR3 loop: CATSRSGELRETQYF. The CDR3 nucleotides are TGTGCCACCAGCAGGTCCGGGGAACTTCGAGAGACCCAGTACTTC.